A single sample gave rise to the 26 T cell receptor beta chains below, sequenced in a study of technical replicates of blood from a few donors. Produced via immunoSEQ multiplex PCR; TCRdb's table is partial and in-frame only. The sample contains tens of thousands of clones, roughly 92% of which appear only once. The source material was PBMCs. These receptors originate from a human donor in good health. Some clones in this sample may be carry-over from other donors' samples.

This sequence joins TRBV18 and TRBJ1-1, with 7 bases that match TRBD1. CDR3 length: 14 residues. With V trimmed by 4 bases and J by 2 bases, 4 bases remained unmatched. Germline lookup yields CDR1 KGHSH and CDR2 LQKENI. CDR3 loop: CASSLQGGNTEAFF. The CDR3 coding sequence is TGTGCCAGCTCACTCCAGGGGGGAAACACTGAAGCTTTCTTT.

The chain combines TRBV5-1 with TRBJ1-4; D possibly corresponds to TRBD1 (6 bases). Trimming left V 3 bases short and J 4 bases short, with 10 bases between. The CDR3 is 14 residues long. In germline, CDR1 is SGHRS, CDR2 YFSETQ. This CDR3 reads CASSSGQSNEKLFF. The CDR3 nucleotides are TGCGCCAGCAGCTCCGGACAGAGTAATGAAAAACTGTTTTTT.

This clone has only one observation. The rearrangement uses TRBV7-2 and TRBJ1-2; no firm D call. Germline CDR1 reads SGHTA; CDR2 reads FQGNSA. V was pared by 1 base and J by 5 bases, with 8 bases between. This CDR3 is built from 13 residues. The CDR3 region is CASSLGSSYGYTF. DNA of the CDR3: TGTGCCAGCAGCTTAGGGAGCAGTTATGGCTACACCTTC.

This clone was picked up a small number of times. The chain joins TRBV11-2 to TRBJ1-4, with 10 bases fitting TRBD1. V lost 5 bases, J lost 7 bases, and 4 bases stayed unmatched. Per the germline V gene, CDR1 is SGHAT and CDR2 is FQNNGV. The CDR3 contains 14 residues. The CDR3 DNA is TGTGCCAGCAGCCCCGACAGGGGGCGTGAAAAACTGTTTTTT. Its protein product is CASSPDRGREKLFF.

The rearrangement links TRBV7-7 to TRBJ2-3; D remains unclear. V lost 2 bases to trimming and J lost 2 bases, with 11 bases between them. The germline gives CDR1 SSHAT, CDR2 FNYEAQ (reference sequence). The CDR3 spans 15 residues. The CDR3 protein is CASSLSYSDTDTQYF. The CDR3 nucleotides are TGTGCCAGCAGCTTATCGTACAGTGACACAGATACGCAGTATTTT.

The CDR3 here is CASSRLPLRDTQYF. CDR3 bases: TGTGCCAGCAGTCGACTCCCTTTGAGGGATACGCAGTATTTT. This chain connects TRBV6-5 to TRBJ2-3, with D unclear. Trimming stripped 5 bases from V and 6 bases from J, with 15 bases between. This CDR3 spans 14 amino acids. Germline V gene lookup returns CDR1 MNHEY and CDR2 SVGAGI.

This chain joins TRBV5-1 and TRBJ2-7; 10 nucleotides match TRBD1. The CDR3 is made up of 14 amino acids. The V and J ends lost 1 base and 6 bases, in that order; junction bases with no gene match: 4. Germline CDR1 is SGHRS and CDR2 is YFSETQ. In nucleotides, the CDR3 is TGCGCCAGCAGCTTGATGGACAGGGGGAGCGAGCAGTACTTC. This gives the protein CASSLMDRGSEQYF.

V usage is TRBV28 and J usage is TRBJ1-2; 7 bases map to TRBD1. Per germline, CDR1 MDHEN and CDR2 SYDVKM. V was pared by 5 bases and J by 8 bases, with 11 bases of the junction left unmatched. This CDR3 has 14 residues. CDR3 in DNA: TGTGCCAGCAGTCCCCAGGGACAGACCAGGGGCTACACCTTC. Translating it yields CASSPQGQTRGYTF.

This clone has only a few counts. The V call is TRBV29-1, the J call TRBJ2-2, with D uncertain. The V end lost 5 bases, the J end lost 0 bases, and 10 bases lay between the germline ends. The CDR3 is made up of 14 amino acids. Germline CDR1 is SQVTM and CDR2 is ANQGSEA. CDR3 loop: CSVRLDSNTGELFF. The CDR3 bases are TGCAGCGTTCGACTTGACTCGAACACCGGGGAGCTGTTTTTT.

The chain couples TRBV15 to TRBJ2-5; 7 bases are a match to TRBD1. The CDR3 is 15 residues long. V lost 0 bases, J lost 2 bases, and 3 bases stayed unmatched. Germline CDR1 is LNHNV and CDR2 is YYDKDF (reference sequence). The CDR3 DNA reads as TGTGCCACCAGCAGAGATGAGGGGGCACAAGAGACCCAGTACTTC. Translation gives CATSRDEGAQETQYF.

The chain recombines TRBV4-1 with TRBJ2-5, with 8 nucleotides matching TRBD2. The J segment lost 2 bases and the V segment lost 0 bases, leaving 2 bases of the junction unmatched. The CDR3 contains 15 residues. CDR1 and CDR2 from the germline V gene are MGHRA and YSYEKL. The CDR3 here is CASSQDQRGQETQYF. CDR3 nucleotides: TGCGCCAGCAGCCAAGATCAGCGGGGGCAAGAGACCCAGTACTTC.

The chain joins TRBV11-2 to TRBJ2-7, with 7 nucleotides matching TRBD2. J gave up 0 bases and V 5 bases, and 10 bases lay outside the gene matches. Per germline, CDR1 SGHAT and CDR2 FQNNGV. The CDR3 covers 16 residues. The CDR3, as DNA: TGTGCCAGCAGCCGACTTGGGCGGGGGAGCTCCTACGAGCAGTACTTC. Its translation is CASSRLGRGSSYEQYF. The full variable domain, in which reference TRBV11-2 and TRBJ2-7 provide the parts outside the CDR3, is EAGVAQSPRYKIIEKRQSVAFWCNPISGHATLYWYQQILGQGPKLLIQFQNNGVVDDSQLPKDRFSAERLKGVDSTLKIQPAKLEDSAVYLCASSRLGRGSSYEQYFGPGTRLTVT.

The rearrangement links TRBV7-2 to TRBJ2-7; the match to TRBD2 covers 9 bases. Germline assignment: CDR1 SGHTA and CDR2 FQGNSA. Germline trimming cut 2 bases from V and 6 bases from J; bases unmatched to any gene: 5. This CDR3 has 14 amino acids. The CDR3 sequence is CASSLRLAGSEQYF. DNA for the CDR3: TGTGCCAGCAGCTTACGGCTAGCGGGGAGCGAGCAGTACTTC.

This clone has a handful of counts. This chain joins TRBV28 and TRBJ1-1, with 9 positions matching TRBD1. Germline trimming cut 1 base from V and 11 bases from J; bases unmatched to any gene: 17. This CDR3 spans 17 amino acids. Germline V gene data show CDR1 as MDHEN and CDR2 as SYDVKM. This CDR3 is CASSLFGITGGPECAFF. As DNA, the CDR3 is TGTGCCAGCAGTTTATTTGGTATAACAGGGGGCCCTGAGTGTGCTTTCTTT.

The rearrangement joins TRBV5-1 to TRBJ2-7; 7 nucleotides line up with TRBD1. Trimming at V came to 3 bases and at J to 0 bases, leaving 6 bases not matched to a gene. This CDR3 is 15 amino acids long. CDR1 and CDR2 from the germline V gene are SGHRS and YFSETQ. The CDR3 region is CASSSGQTSSYEQYF. The CDR3 coding sequence is TGCGCCAGCAGCTCGGGACAGACCAGCTCCTACGAGCAGTACTTC.

This sequence joins TRBV19 and TRBJ2-7; the match to TRBD1 covers 8 bases. The J segment lost 5 bases and the V segment lost 5 bases, leaving 11 bases of the junction unmatched. The germline gives CDR1 LNHDA, CDR2 SQIVND (reference sequence). The CDR3 is 15 amino acids. DNA of the CDR3: TGTGCCAGTAGTCCTCGTCGGCAGGGGGCCGACGAGCAGTACTTC. It is translated as CASSPRRQGADEQYF.

The V call is TRBV29-1, the J call TRBJ1-1, with D tentatively TRBD1 (6 bases). CDR1 SQVTM and CDR2 ANQGSEA come from the germline V gene. Trimming stripped 8 bases from V and 0 bases from J, with 16 bases between. There are 14 residues in the CDR3. The CDR3 loop is CSSPGDTLNTEAFF. The CDR3 nucleotides are TGCAGCTCTCCCGGGGACACCTTGAACACTGAAGCTTTCTTT.

This chain joins TRBV10-1 and TRBJ1-5; TRBD1 aligns across 7 bases. CDR3 length equals 14 residues. CDR1 WNHNN and CDR2 SYGVQD come from the germline V gene (reference sequence). Losses at the gene ends were 9 bases for V and 1 base for J; bases not matched to a gene: 6. This chain's CDR3 is CASIQTGSNQPQHF. As DNA, the CDR3 is TGCGCCAGTATACAGACAGGGAGCAATCAGCCCCAGCATTTT.

V is TRBV9 and J is TRBJ2-1; 8 bases align to TRBD1. The length of the CDR3 is 16 residues. Germline V CDR1 and CDR2: SGDLS, YYNGEE. Trimming took 0 bases from V and 4 from J; bases not matched to a gene: 6. CDR3 DNA: TGTGCCAGCAGCGTAGGTGGCAGGGGGCAGTACAATGAGCAGTTCTTC. Residues: CASSVGGRGQYNEQFF. Together with reference TRBV9 and TRBJ2-1, the CDR3 gives the full variable domain: DSGVTQTPKHLITATGQRVTLRCSPRSGDLSVYWYQQSLDQGLQFLIQYYNGEERAKGNILERFSAQQFPDLHSELNLSSLELGDSALYFCASSVGGRGQYNEQFFGPGTRLTVL.

The rearrangement links TRBV6-5 to TRBJ2-7, with D possibly TRBD2 on 5 matching bases. The germline V and J ends were trimmed by 2 bases and 3 bases, with 11 bases remaining between them. CDR3 length: 14 amino acids. Germline CDR1 is MNHEY and CDR2 is SVGAGI. Here the CDR3 reads CASSYAGGFYEQYF. The CDR3 DNA reads as TGTGCCAGCAGTTACGCGGGTGGGTTCTACGAGCAGTACTTC.

The V gene is TRBV6-1, the J gene TRBJ1-1; 8 nucleotides align to TRBD1. The CDR3 spans 13 residues. The J segment lost 0 bases and the V segment lost 6 bases, leaving 0 bases of the junction unmatched. Germline values: CDR1 MNHNS, CDR2 SASEGT. The CDR3 DNA follows: TGTGCCAGCAGACAGGGGGTGAACACTGAAGCTTTCTTT. Protein: CASRQGVNTEAFF.

The chain links TRBV4-3 to TRBJ2-7, with D unresolved. CDR1 and CDR2 (germline): LGHNA, YSLEER. The V and J ends lost 5 bases and 1 base respectively, with 9 bases between them. This CDR3 spans 13 amino acids. CDR3 DNA: TGCGCCAGCAGCTTAGAGGTGTCCTACGAGCAGTACTTC. Protein product: CASSLEVSYEQYF.

This rearrangement joins TRBV7-2 to TRBJ1-5; 10 bases map to TRBD1. Germline V gives CDR1 SGHTA, CDR2 FQGNSA. V trimming: 0 bases; J trimming: 1 base; junction bases outside the gene matches: 9. This CDR3 has 19 residues. The CDR3 here is CASSLARDRGALSNQPQHF. CDR3 DNA sequence: TGTGCCAGCAGCTTAGCGCGGGACAGGGGTGCCCTGAGCAATCAGCCCCAGCATTTT.

The chain couples TRBV27 to TRBJ1-5; a possible D gene is TRBD1 (5 bases). V was cut by 3 bases and J by 2 bases, with 11 bases left in between. The germline CDR1 and CDR2 sequences are MNHEY and SMNVEV (reference sequence). This CDR3 has 15 amino acids. CDR3 region: CASSLSGNGNQPQHF. Here the CDR3 DNA reads TGTGCCAGCAGTTTGTCAGGGAACGGCAATCAGCCCCAGCATTTT.

V is TRBV7-9 and J is TRBJ2-3; 8 bases are shared with TRBD2. Germline V lookup: CDR1 SEHNR, CDR2 FQNEAQ (reference sequence). There are 18 residues in the CDR3. The J segment lost 1 base and the V segment lost 4 bases, leaving 13 bases of the junction unmatched. DNA of the CDR3: TGTGCCAGCAGCTCCGACGTTAACAGCGGGGGACGCACAGATACGCAGTATTTT. Translating it yields CASSSDVNSGGRTDTQYF.

This clone occurred once. V gene TRBV2 combines with J gene TRBJ1-3; a possible D gene is TRBD1 (6 bases). V lost 6 bases and J 0 bases, leaving 18 bases between the germline ends. Germline V gene lookup returns CDR1 SNHLY and CDR2 FYNNEI. This CDR3 is 17 amino acids long. The CDR3 region is CASSSLGQGSSGNTIYF. CDR3 in DNA: TGTGCCAGCAGCAGCCTGGGGCAGGGGAGCTCTGGAAACACCATATATTTT. Full variable domain (outside the CDR3, taken from reference TRBV2 and TRBJ1-3): EPEVTQTPSHQVTQMGQEVILRCVPISNHLYFYWYRQILGQKVEFLVSFYNNEISEKSEIFDDQFSVERPDGSNFTLKIRSTKLEDSAMYFCASSSLGQGSSGNTIYFGEGSWLTVV.